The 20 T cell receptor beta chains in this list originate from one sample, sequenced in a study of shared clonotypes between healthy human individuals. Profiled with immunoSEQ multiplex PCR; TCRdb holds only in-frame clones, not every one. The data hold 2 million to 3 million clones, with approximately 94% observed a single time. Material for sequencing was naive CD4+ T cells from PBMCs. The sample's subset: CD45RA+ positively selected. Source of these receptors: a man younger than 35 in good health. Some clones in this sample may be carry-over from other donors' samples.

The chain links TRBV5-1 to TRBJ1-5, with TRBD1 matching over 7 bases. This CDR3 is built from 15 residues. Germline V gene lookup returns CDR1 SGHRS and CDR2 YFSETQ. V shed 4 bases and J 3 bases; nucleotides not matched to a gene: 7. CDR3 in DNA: TGCGCCAGCAGCGTCACGACAGGGTACAATCAGCCCCAGCATTTT. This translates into CASSVTTGYNQPQHF. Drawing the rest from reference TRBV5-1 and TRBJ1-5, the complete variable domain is KAGVTQTPRYLIKTRGQQVTLSCSPISGHRSVSWYQQTPGQGLQFLFEYFSETQRNKGNFPGRFSGRQFSNSRSEMNVSTLELGDSALYLCASSVTTGYNQPQHFGDGTRLSIL.

In DNA form, the CDR3 reads TGTGCCAGCAGCTTAGCGGCTAGCGGGATCACCGGGGAGCTGTTTTTT. This codes for CASSLAASGITGELFF. The V gene is TRBV7-2, the J gene TRBJ2-2, with 9 bases identical to TRBD2. There are 16 residues in the CDR3. CDR1 is SGHTA and CDR2 is FQGNSA in the germline V gene. Losses at the gene ends were 0 bases for V and 4 bases for J; bases not matched to a gene: 3.

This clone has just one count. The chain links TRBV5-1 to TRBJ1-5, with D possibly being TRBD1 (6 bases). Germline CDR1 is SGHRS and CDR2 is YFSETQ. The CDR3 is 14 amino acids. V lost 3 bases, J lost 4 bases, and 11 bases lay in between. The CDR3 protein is CASSSGAPNQPQHF. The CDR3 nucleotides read TGCGCCAGCAGCTCGGGGGCCCCAAATCAGCCCCAGCATTTT.

The DNA for the CDR3 is TGTGCCAGCAGCTTAACGGGGGACAGCACGAATGAGCAGTTCTTC. This translates into CASSLTGDSTNEQFF. The chain couples TRBV7-3 to TRBJ2-1; 7 bases fit TRBD1. Germline CDR1 SGHTA, CDR2 FQGTGA. Trimming at V came to 0 bases and at J to 7 bases, leaving 6 bases not matched to a gene. The CDR3 is 15 amino acids.

The CDR3 spells CSVMRVSGNTIYF. The CDR3, as DNA: TGCAGCGTCATGAGGGTCTCTGGAAACACCATATATTTT. The chain links TRBV29-1 to TRBJ1-3, with D unclear. The CDR3 runs 13 residues. Germline assignment: CDR1 SQVTM and CDR2 ANQGSEA. V lost 6 bases to trimming and J lost 0 bases, with 9 bases between them.

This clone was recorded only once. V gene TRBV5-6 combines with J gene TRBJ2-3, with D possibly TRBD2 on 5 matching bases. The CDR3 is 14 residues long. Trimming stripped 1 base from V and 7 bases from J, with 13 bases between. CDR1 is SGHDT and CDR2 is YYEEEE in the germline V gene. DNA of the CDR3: TGTGCCAGCAGCTTGTCGGGAATTGAGAATACGCAGTATTTT. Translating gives CASSLSGIENTQYF.

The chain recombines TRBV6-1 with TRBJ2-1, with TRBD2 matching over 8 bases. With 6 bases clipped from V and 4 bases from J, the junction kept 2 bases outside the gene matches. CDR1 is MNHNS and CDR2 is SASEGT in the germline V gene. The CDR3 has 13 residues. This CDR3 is CASRAGEYNEQFF. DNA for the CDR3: TGTGCCAGCAGAGCGGGAGAGTACAATGAGCAGTTCTTC.

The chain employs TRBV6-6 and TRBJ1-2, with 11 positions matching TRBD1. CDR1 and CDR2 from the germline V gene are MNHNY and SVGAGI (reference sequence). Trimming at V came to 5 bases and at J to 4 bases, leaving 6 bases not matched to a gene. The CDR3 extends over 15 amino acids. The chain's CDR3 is CASSLDRGRLYGYTF. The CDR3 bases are TGTGCCAGCAGTCTGGACAGGGGGCGCCTCTATGGCTACACCTTC.

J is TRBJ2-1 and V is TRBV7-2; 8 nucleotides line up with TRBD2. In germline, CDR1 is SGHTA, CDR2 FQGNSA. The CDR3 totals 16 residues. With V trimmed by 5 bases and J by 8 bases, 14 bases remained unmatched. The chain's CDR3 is CASSPDLAGGTYEQFF. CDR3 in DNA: TGTGCCAGCAGCCCCGATCTTGCGGGAGGTACATATGAGCAGTTCTTC.

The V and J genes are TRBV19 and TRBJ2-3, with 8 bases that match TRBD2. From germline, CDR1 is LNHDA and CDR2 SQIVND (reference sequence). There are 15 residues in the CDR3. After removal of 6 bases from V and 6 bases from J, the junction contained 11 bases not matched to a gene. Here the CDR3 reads CASSLTSGGVDTQYF. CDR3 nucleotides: TGTGCCAGTAGCCTTACTAGCGGTGGGGTGGATACGCAGTATTTT.

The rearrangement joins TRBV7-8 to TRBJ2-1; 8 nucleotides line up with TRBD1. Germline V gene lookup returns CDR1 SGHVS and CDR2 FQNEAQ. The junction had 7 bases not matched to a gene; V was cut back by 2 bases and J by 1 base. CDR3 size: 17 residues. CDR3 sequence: CASSLFGYRGSYNEQFF. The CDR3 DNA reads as TGTGCCAGCAGCTTATTTGGGTACAGGGGGTCCTACAATGAGCAGTTCTTC.

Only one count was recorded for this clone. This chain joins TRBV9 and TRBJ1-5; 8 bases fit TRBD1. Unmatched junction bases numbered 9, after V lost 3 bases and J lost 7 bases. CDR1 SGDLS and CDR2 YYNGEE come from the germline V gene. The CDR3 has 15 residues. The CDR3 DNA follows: TGTGCCAGCAGCGCACAGGGGGGACTCGGACAGCCCCAGCATTTT. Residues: CASSAQGGLGQPQHF.

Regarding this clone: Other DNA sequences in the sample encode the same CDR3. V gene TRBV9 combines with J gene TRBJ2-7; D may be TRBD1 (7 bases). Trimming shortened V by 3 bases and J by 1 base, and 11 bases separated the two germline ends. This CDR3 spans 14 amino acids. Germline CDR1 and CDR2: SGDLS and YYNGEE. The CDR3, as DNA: TGTGCCAGCAGCGCGACAGGGAGGTCCTACGAGCAGTACTTC. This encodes CASSATGRSYEQYF.

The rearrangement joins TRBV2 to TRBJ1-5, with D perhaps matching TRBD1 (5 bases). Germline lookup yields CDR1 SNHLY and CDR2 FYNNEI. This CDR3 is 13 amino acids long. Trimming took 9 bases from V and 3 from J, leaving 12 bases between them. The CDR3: CASRRQNNQPQHF. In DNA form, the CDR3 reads TGTGCCAGTCGTAGACAGAACAATCAGCCCCAGCATTTT.

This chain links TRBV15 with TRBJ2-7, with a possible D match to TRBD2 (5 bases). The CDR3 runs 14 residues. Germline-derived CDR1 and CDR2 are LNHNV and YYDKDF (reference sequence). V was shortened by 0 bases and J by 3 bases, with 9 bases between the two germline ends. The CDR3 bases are TGTGCCACCAGCAGAGAGGGAAGCGGCTACGAGCAGTACTTC. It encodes CATSREGSGYEQYF.

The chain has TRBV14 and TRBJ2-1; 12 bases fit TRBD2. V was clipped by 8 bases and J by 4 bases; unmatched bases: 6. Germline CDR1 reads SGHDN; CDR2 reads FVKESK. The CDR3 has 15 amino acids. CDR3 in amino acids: CASQRLAGGYNEQFF. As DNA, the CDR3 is TGTGCCAGCCAACGTCTAGCGGGAGGGTACAATGAGCAGTTCTTC.

CDR3 residues: CASSYSRARGNTIYF. DNA for the CDR3: TGTGCCAGCAGTTACTCTAGGGCGCGGGGAAACACCATATATTTT. V is TRBV6-5 and J is TRBJ1-3; the D is unclear. There are 15 residues in the CDR3. Trimming cost V 0 bases and J 4 bases, with 10 bases left between them. CDR1 and CDR2 (germline): MNHEY, SVGAGI.

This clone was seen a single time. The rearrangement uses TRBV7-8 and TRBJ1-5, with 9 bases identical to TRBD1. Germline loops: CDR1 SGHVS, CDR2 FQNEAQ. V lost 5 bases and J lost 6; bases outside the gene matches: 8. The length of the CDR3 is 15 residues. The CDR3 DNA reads TGTGCCAGCAGCCTCCCCGGGACAGGGAGTCAGCCCCAGCATTTT. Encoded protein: CASSLPGTGSQPQHF. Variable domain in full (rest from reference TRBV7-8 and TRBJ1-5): GAGVSQSPRYKVAKRGQDVALRCDPISGHVSLFWYQQALGQGPEFLTYFQNEAQLDKSGLPSDRFFAERPEGSVSTLKIQRTQQEDSAVYLCASSLPGTGSQPQHFGDGTRLSIL.

The CDR3 nucleotides are TGTGCCATCAGTGTGACGGGAGAGTCCTACAATGAGCAGTTCTTC. It is translated as CAISVTGESYNEQFF. J is TRBJ2-1 and V is TRBV10-3, with D possibly TRBD2 on 6 matching bases. The CDR3 runs to 15 residues. From germline, CDR1 is ENHRY and CDR2 SYGVKD. Trimming stripped 4 bases from V and 1 base from J, with 11 bases between.

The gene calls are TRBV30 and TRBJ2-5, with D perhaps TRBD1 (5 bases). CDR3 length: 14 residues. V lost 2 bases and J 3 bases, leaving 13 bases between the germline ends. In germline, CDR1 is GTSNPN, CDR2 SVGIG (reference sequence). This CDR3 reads CAWSNGQGKETQYF. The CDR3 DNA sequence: TGTGCCTGGAGTAACGGGCAGGGAAAAGAGACCCAGTACTTC.